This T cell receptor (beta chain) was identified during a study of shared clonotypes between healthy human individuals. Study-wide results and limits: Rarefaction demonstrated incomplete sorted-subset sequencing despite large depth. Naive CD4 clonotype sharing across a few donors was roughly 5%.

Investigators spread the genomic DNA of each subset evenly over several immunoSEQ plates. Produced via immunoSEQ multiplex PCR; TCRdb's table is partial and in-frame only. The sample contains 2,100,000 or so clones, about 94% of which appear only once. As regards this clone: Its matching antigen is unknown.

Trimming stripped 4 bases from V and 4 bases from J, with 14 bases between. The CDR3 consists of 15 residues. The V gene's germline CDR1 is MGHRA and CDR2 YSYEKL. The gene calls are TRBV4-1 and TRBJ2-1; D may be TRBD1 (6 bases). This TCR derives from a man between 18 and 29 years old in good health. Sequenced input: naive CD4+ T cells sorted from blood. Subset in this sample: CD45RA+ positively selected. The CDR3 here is CASSPTGQKYNEQFF. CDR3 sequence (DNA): TGCGCCAGCAGCCCGACCGGACAGAAGTACAATGAGCAGTTCTTC.